What follows is one T cell receptor (beta chain) and its context. Trimming took 4 bases from V and 4 from J, leaving 19 bases between them. The CDR3 runs to 17 residues. From germline, CDR1 is LGHNA and CDR2 YNFKEQ. The data were taken from a study of CD8 T cells in Susac syndrome. For the study at large: Susac syndrome patients were untreated, on corticosteroids with some adding intravenous immunoglobulin, or on intravenous immunoglobulin only.

RNA in amounts of about 0.5 to 1 ug was reverse transcribed with random hexamers. TCRdb itself ran the immunoSEQ multiplex PCR reads through MiXCR, one entry per CDR3 protein. The table includes just over 150,000 distinct CDR3 sequences, around 96% detected once. TEMRA cells were enriched by FACS, and CD4+ and CD8+ T cells were negatively isolated. This receptor was taken from a human donor with Susac syndrome. Source material: CD4+ T cells from PBMCs. The rearrangement uses TRBV4-2 and TRBJ2-2; the D gene is possibly TRBD2 (6 bases). CDR3 loop: CASSPYLAGLSTGELFF. In nucleotides, the CDR3 is TGTGCCAGCAGCCCGTATCTCGCGGGGCTTTCCACCGGGGAGCTGTTTTTT.